The 20 T cell receptor beta chains below come from one sample, sequenced in a study of control samples from healthy donors and cancer patients. Assay: immunoSEQ multiplex PCR; the TCRdb copy retains only in-frame clones and omits some. Of roughly 83,000 clones in the sample, roughly 78% are singletons; the top ten hold around 9.5%. The material sequenced was blood. These receptors all come from an older woman in good health.

This chain joins TRBV14 and TRBJ2-7; D is possibly TRBD1 (6 bases). Trimming shortened V by 0 bases and J by 6 bases, and 24 bases separated the two germline ends. Germline V lookup: CDR1 SGHDN, CDR2 FVKESK. This CDR3 has 18 amino acids. The CDR3 here is CASSQEIRFSRGPAEQYF. As DNA, the CDR3 is TGTGCCAGCAGCCAAGAGATACGGTTCAGCAGGGGACCTGCCGAGCAGTACTTC.

The V call is TRBV15, the J call TRBJ2-7, with 10 bases matching TRBD1. Germline lookup yields CDR1 LNHNV and CDR2 YYDKDF (reference sequence). The CDR3 spans 17 residues. V shed 1 base, J shed 3 bases, and the junction held 9 bases outside the gene matches. CDR3 residues: CATSRVIAGQGNYEQYF. The CDR3 DNA sequence: TGTGCCACCAGCAGAGTGATCGCGGGACAGGGGAACTACGAGCAGTACTTC.

V and J are TRBV5-4 and TRBJ1-1; maybe TRBD1 (5 bases). Trimming removed 4 bases at V and 11 bases at J, with 15 bases between. Germline CDR1 SGHNT, CDR2 YYREEE (reference sequence). The CDR3 has 12 amino acids. The CDR3: CASSRSQGVAFF. In nucleotides, the CDR3 is TGTGCCAGCAGCCGATCCCAGGGAGTCGCTTTCTTT.

This clone was recorded only once. V and J are TRBV7-9 and TRBJ1-3; D remains ambiguous. CDR3 length: 18 residues. The V end was cut by 2 bases, the J end by 4 bases, with 21 bases between. Germline CDR1 SEHNR, CDR2 FQNEAQ (reference sequence). This CDR3 is CASSLNPGRSLSGNTIYF. The CDR3 DNA sequence: TGTGCCAGCAGCTTAAATCCCGGGCGGAGCCTCTCCGGAAACACCATATATTTT.

The gene calls are TRBV5-5 and TRBJ1-5, with 7 nucleotides matching TRBD1. CDR1 SGHKS and CDR2 YYEKEE come from the germline V gene (reference sequence). The junction had 4 bases not matched to a gene; V was cut back by 0 bases and J by 1 base. The CDR3 is 16 amino acids. This chain's CDR3 is CASSLEGGRSNQPQHF. The CDR3 region has the DNA TGTGCCAGCAGCTTGGAAGGGGGCCGAAGCAATCAGCCCCAGCATTTT. Full variable domain (missing parts from reference TRBV5-5 and TRBJ1-5): DAGVTQSPTHLIKTRGQQVTLRCSPISGHKSVSWYQQVLGQGPQFIFQYYEKEERGRGNFPDRFSARQFPNYSSELNVNALLLGDSALYLCASSLEGGRSNQPQHFGDGTRLSIL.

The V and J genes are TRBV11-3 and TRBJ2-1; 10 positions agree with TRBD1. The CDR3 totals 16 residues. The J segment lost 8 bases and the V segment lost 1 base, leaving 8 bases of the junction unmatched. The germline gives CDR1 SGHNT, CDR2 YENEEA. This CDR3 is CASSLASGTGVDEQFF. For the CDR3, the DNA is TGTGCCAGCAGCTTAGCGTCCGGGACAGGGGTCGATGAGCAGTTCTTC.

As DNA, the CDR3 is TGCAGCGCCCACAGGGGGCAAGGAAACACCATATATTTT. Encoded protein: CSAHRGQGNTIYF. The genes are TRBV29-1 and TRBJ1-3; 9 bases line up with TRBD1. Unmatched junction bases numbered 5, after V lost 7 bases and J lost 4 bases. The CDR3 has 13 amino acids. Germline CDR1 reads SQVTM; CDR2 reads ANQGSEA.

This chain joins TRBV6-6 and TRBJ1-3; weak D call: TRBD1 (6 bases). V was pared by 5 bases and J by 0 bases, with 8 bases between. The CDR3 consists of 14 residues. The germline gives CDR1 MNHNY, CDR2 SVGAGI (reference sequence). CDR3 sequence (DNA): TGTGCCAGCAGTACAGGGTCCTCTGGAAACACCATATATTTT. Amino acids: CASSTGSSGNTIYF.

A single count supports this clone. The chain employs TRBV7-9 and TRBJ1-6, with D possibly being TRBD1 (5 bases). The germline V gene encodes CDR1 SEHNR and CDR2 FQNEAQ (reference sequence). The CDR3 length is 14 residues. Trimming took 5 bases from V and 6 from J, leaving 11 bases between them. The CDR3 here is CASSPDGGNSPLHF. For the CDR3, the DNA is TGTGCCAGCAGCCCCGACGGGGGTAATTCACCCCTCCACTTT.

The rearrangement links TRBV5-1 to TRBJ2-5; a possible D gene is TRBD2 (6 bases). The CDR3 contains 14 residues. V dropped 5 bases and J dropped 2 bases, with 13 bases sitting between them. From germline, CDR1 is SGHRS and CDR2 YFSETQ. The CDR3 protein is CASSDGGIQETQYF. The CDR3 DNA follows: TGCGCCAGCAGTGACGGGGGTATACAAGAGACCCAGTACTTC. The variable domain in full, completed from reference TRBV5-1 and TRBJ2-5, reads KAGVTQTPRYLIKTRGQQVTLSCSPISGHRSVSWYQQTPGQGLQFLFEYFSETQRNKGNFPGRFSGRQFSNSRSEMNVSTLELGDSALYLCASSDGGIQETQYFGPGTRLLVL.

The chain links TRBV2 to TRBJ2-7; D may correspond to TRBD1 or TRBD2 (5 bases each). The CDR3 is 12 amino acids. Between the trimmed V and J ends, which lost 6 bases and 5 bases, there was a span of 11 bases. Germline-derived CDR1 and CDR2 are SNHLY and FYNNEI. The CDR3 DNA reads as TGTGCCAGCAGGGGGGACCGAGACGAGCAGTACTTC. Its translation is CASRGDRDEQYF.

The CDR3 reads CASSMVLAGARQGLYNEQFF. CDR3 nucleotides: TGTGCCAGTAGTATGGTCCTGGCGGGAGCCCGCCAAGGACTCTACAATGAGCAGTTCTTC. This chain connects TRBV19 to TRBJ2-1; TRBD2 matches at 7 bases. Germline V CDR1 and CDR2: LNHDA, SQIVND (reference sequence). J was trimmed by 3 bases and V by 3 bases; bases with no gene match: 20. This CDR3 comprises 20 residues.

The chain has TRBV18 and TRBJ2-4; 9 bases align to TRBD1. J gave up 8 bases and V 0 bases, and 2 bases lay outside the gene matches. The CDR3 sequence is 14 residues long. In germline, CDR1 is KGHSH, CDR2 LQKENI. CDR3 loop: CASSPPDRGYIQYF. The CDR3 nucleotides are TGTGCCAGCTCACCACCGGACAGGGGATACATTCAGTACTTC.

This clone was detected once. DNA for the CDR3: TGTGCCAGCAGCTTGGACAGGGGAACAGGAGGCTACACCTTC. This encodes CASSLDRGTGGYTF. The chain links TRBV5-6 to TRBJ1-2; TRBD1 matches at 7 bases. Per the germline V gene, CDR1 is SGHDT and CDR2 is YYEEEE. This CDR3 comprises 14 residues. After removal of 0 bases from V and 8 bases from J, the junction contained 7 bases not matched to a gene.

The count of this clone is one. J is TRBJ1-2 and V is TRBV28; 8 nucleotides match TRBD1. Germline V gives CDR1 MDHEN, CDR2 SYDVKM. The CDR3 runs to 13 residues. With 4 bases clipped from V and 6 bases from J, the junction kept 4 bases outside the gene matches. The CDR3 spells CASSWGTGNGYTF. CDR3 coding DNA: TGTGCCAGCAGTTGGGGGACAGGTAATGGCTACACCTTC.

This sequence joins TRBV3-1 (or the pseudogene TRBV3-2) and TRBJ2-1; perhaps TRBD2 as D (6 bases). Trimming took off 3 bases at V and 3 bases at J, with 12 bases between the two ends. The CDR3 is 15 amino acids. CDR1 LGHDT and CDR2 YNNKEL come from the germline V gene (reference sequence). In DNA, the CDR3 is TGTGCCAGCAGCCAGCGGCTAGCGCTCTACAATGAGCAGTTCTTC. Translating it yields CASSQRLALYNEQFF.

The rearrangement links TRBV14 to TRBJ2-1, with D possibly being TRBD1 (6 bases). CDR1 SGHDN and CDR2 FVKESK come from the germline V gene. This CDR3 comprises 12 residues. Trimming cost V 4 bases and J 10 bases, with 11 bases left between them. The CDR3 nucleotides read TGTGCCAGCAGCCGAGACAGGCTCGAGCAGTTCTTC. It is translated as CASSRDRLEQFF.

The V call is TRBV28, the J call TRBJ2-7; the match to TRBD2 covers 8 bases. This CDR3 has 14 amino acids. Germline CDR1 is MDHEN and CDR2 is SYDVKM. Trimming took 6 bases from V and 8 from J; bases not matched to a gene: 12. In DNA, the CDR3 is TGTGCCAGCAGACCCCCGGGACTAGGTGGGAAGCAGTACTTC. Its protein product is CASRPPGLGGKQYF.

The genes are TRBV21-1 and TRBJ2-5; TRBD2, the D gene given by the table, was not confirmed from the DNA. TRBV21-1 constitutes a pseudogene. The CDR3 runs to 18 residues. The CDR3 bases are TGTGCCAGCAGCAAAAGTCCTCCCGGGACCCCGGGGGGAGAGACCCAGTACTTC. Amino acid sequence: CASSKSPPGTPGGETQYF.

The V gene is TRBV7-2, the J gene TRBJ2-5; a weak D match, TRBD2 (6 bases). From germline, CDR1 is SGHTA and CDR2 FQGNSA. Trimming took off 5 bases at V and 3 bases at J, with 16 bases between the two ends. This CDR3 region has 15 residues. The CDR3 nucleotides read TGTGCCAGCAGCCTGCCGTTAGCGGAAGAAGAGACCCAGTACTTC. It codes for CASSLPLAEEETQYF.